In its sample, the clone carrying this TCR beta chain was seen once. The CDR3 has 18 residues. Germline-derived CDR1 and CDR2 are MGHDK and SYGVNS. The trim removed 4 bases at V and 0 bases at J, leaving 8 bases unmatched. The PCR employed 60 Vbeta primers together with 13 Jbeta primers. TCRdb's copy holds only in-frame clones and misses some; the assay was immunoSEQ multiplex PCR. The table includes fewer than 250,000 clones, roughly four fifths detected once. The sample comes from a study of cytomegalovirus exposure and HLA in healthy donors. Sequenced material: PBMCs. V is TRBV25-1 and J is TRBJ2-6; 8 bases align to TRBD2. The receptor's source is a woman in her thirties in good health and CMV-seropositive. The CDR3 region has the DNA TGTGCCAGCAGTGCTCGAGCGGGAGCCCCCTCTGGGGCCAACGTCCTGACTTTC. As protein: CASSARAGAPSGANVLTF. Full variable domain (outside the CDR3, taken from reference TRBV25-1 and TRBJ2-6): EADIYQTPRYLVIGTGKKITLECSQTMGHDKMYWYQQDPGMELHLIHYSYGVNSTEKGDLSSESTVSRIRTEHFPLTLESARPSHTSQYLCASSARAGAPSGANVLTFGAGSRLTVL.